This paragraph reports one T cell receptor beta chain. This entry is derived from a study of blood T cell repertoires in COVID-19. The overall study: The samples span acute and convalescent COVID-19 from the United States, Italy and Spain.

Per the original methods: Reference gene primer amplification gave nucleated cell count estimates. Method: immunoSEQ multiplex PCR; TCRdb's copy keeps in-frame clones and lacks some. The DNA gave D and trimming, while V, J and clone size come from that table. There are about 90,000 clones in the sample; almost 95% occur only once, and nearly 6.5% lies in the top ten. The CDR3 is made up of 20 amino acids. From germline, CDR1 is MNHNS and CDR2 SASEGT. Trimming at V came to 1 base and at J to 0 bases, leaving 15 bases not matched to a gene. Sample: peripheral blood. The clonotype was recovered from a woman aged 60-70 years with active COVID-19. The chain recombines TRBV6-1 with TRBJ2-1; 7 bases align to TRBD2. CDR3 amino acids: CASSEEVLAATRSSYNEQFF. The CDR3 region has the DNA TGTGCCAGCAGTGAAGAGGTCCTAGCGGCTACCCGGAGCTCCTACAATGAGCAGTTCTTC.